This T cell receptor beta chain emerged from a study of shared clonotypes between healthy human individuals. The CDR3 has 13 amino acids. The trim removed 1 base at V and 4 bases at J, leaving 1 base unmatched. In germline, CDR1 is SGHDT, CDR2 YYEEEE. Naive-designated CD8 cells lacked CD45RO, were positively enriched for CCR7, and omitted terminally differentiated effector memory CD45RA+ cells. The deep-level immunoSEQ assay was used. Several immunoSEQ plates received, in even portions, the genomic DNA of each subset. The data were produced by immunoSEQ multiplex PCR, yet TCRdb's version contains in-frame clones alone and is incomplete. The sample yields more than 500,000 clones, around 96% seen once. Worth noting for this clone: What it binds is not known.

The study, taken as a whole, reports: The study found 4.5% to 6% of naive CD4 clonotypes shared across several donors. Although depth was large, rarefaction showed that sequencing of the sorted subsets was incomplete.

This receptor was taken from a woman in her twenties or thirties in good health. The V and J genes are TRBV5-6 and TRBJ1-2, with TRBD1 matching over 7 bases. Sequencing used naive CD8+ T cells sorted from blood. Here the CDR3 DNA reads TGTGCCAGCAGCTTGTCAGGGGGCTATGGCTACACCTTC. It specifies CASSLSGGYGYTF.